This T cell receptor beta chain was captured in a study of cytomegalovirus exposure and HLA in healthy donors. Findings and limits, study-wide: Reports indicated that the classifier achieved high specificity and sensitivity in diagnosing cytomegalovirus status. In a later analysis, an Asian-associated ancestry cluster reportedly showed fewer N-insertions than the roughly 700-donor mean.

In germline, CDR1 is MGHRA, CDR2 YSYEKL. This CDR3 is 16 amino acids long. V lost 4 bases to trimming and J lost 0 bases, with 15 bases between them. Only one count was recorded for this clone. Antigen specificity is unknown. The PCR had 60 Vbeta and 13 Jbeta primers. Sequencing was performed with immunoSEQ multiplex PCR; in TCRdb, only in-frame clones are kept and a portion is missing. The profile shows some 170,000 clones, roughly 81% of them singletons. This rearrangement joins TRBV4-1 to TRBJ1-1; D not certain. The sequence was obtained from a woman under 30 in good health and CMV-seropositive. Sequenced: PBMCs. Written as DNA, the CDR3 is TGCGCCAGCAGCCCACAAGGGAGGGAAATGAACACTGAAGCTTTCTTT. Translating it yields CASSPQGREMNTEAFF.